Reported below is one TCR beta chain. Its antigen is unknown. No per-base quality is available; no much larger clone lies one base away. The donors were included in the validation cohort of some 110 subjects, a group kept apart from the roughly 670-subject first cohort. Library generation was performed with the immunoSEQ multiplex PCR assay. On the study's bioinformatics: A statistical classification framework was built to diagnose cytomegalovirus status from the catalog of TCR beta chain sequences. Entries here come from immuneACCESS through TCRdb and include only in-frame sequences with V and J called. Some clones fail to appear in such tables; in the studies checked, an unresolved V gene covers under half of the shortfall, and the cause of the remainder is unknown. The V and J calls and clone size were taken over from that table, and D and trimming were inferred from the DNA. The sample table shows about 56,000 clones, and less than 96% are seen once. Of the sample, 1.2% falls within the top ten clones.

This entry is derived from a study of cytomegalovirus exposure and HLA in healthy donors (dated by TCRdb to 2016 to 2017). For the wider study: A later analysis indicated that the 90 to 150 validation repertoires were generated on the platform also employed for the approximately 700 repertoires of the first cohort. The study aimed to test whether signatures of past pathogen exposure could be identified by cataloging public T cell receptors. A separate validation cohort of over a hundred different subjects was used in addition to the roughly 670-subject first cohort. The study combined high-throughput TCR immunosequencing, statistical association of individual TCRs with disease status, and machine learning to predict cytomegalovirus infection status.

CDR1 and CDR2 are read off the germline V gene as MGHDK and SYGVNS. Inclusive of the bounding cysteine and phenylalanine, the CDR3 is 16 residues long. The sequence is cut down to CDR3 DNA, 48 bases in frame from base 1. V gives up 2 bases and J gives up 2 bases, and the segment between their germline ends measures 10 bases. What the work shows at the level of the full study, not this receptor alone: The classifier was reported to diagnose cytomegalovirus status with high specificity and sensitivity in both the original and validation cohorts. A later analysis lacked HLA typing for the validation cohort, so it scored co-occurrence in that cohort across all 110 or so repertoires. The authors suggested that the approach could potentially be extended to other disease states and immunological phenotypes. A total of roughly 160 TCR beta chains were listed by the study as associated with cytomegalovirus. Subsequent analysis determined that TCRs grouped into clusters in the first cohort also showed a tendency toward co-occurrence across the 120 validation repertoires, and 85% to 95% of cluster scores exceeded 0. Across donors, most TCR sequences were observed very rarely, whereas some public TCRs were present in many individuals. A few of the identified cytomegalovirus-associated TCR beta chains were confirmed in vitro to be specific for cytomegalovirus antigens.

The sample comprised PBMCs. The rearranged chain carries TRBV25-1 and TRBJ1-6, with no confidently assigned D gene. This receptor was identified in a woman aged 18-29 years in good health and CMV-seronegative. CDR3 protein: CASSEAGNPYNSPLHF. In nucleotide form, the sequence is TGTGCCAGCAGTGAAGCGGGGAACCCCTATAATTCACCCCTCCACTTT.